The 4 T cell receptor beta chains below were found in one sample sequenced in a study of CD8+ T cells in alopecia areata. Treatment defined: oral pan-JAK inhibitor, 5-10 mg twice daily. RNA, once extracted, was reverse transcribed into cDNA for use as the sequencing template. Produced via immunoSEQ multiplex PCR; TCRdb's table is partial and in-frame only. Here the sample spans 200,000 to 250,000 clones, just over 65% being singletons. This sample comprised CD4+ T cells sorted from blood, obtained around week 44, from a patient treated with tofacitinib. Receptors were obtained from a human donor with alopecia areata.

A remark on this clone: This CDR3 is also generated by other DNA sequences in the sample. The V call is TRBV30, the J call TRBJ1-5; no firm D call. The CDR3 has 14 residues. Germline lookup yields CDR1 GTSNPN and CDR2 SVGIG (reference sequence). Between the trimmed V and J ends, which lost 0 bases and 1 base, there was a span of 7 bases. The CDR3 coding sequence is TGTGCCTGGAGTGTAGGCGGAAGCAATCAGCCCCAGCATTTT. Amino acid sequence: CAWSVGGSNQPQHF.

As to this clone: Other nucleotide sequences from this sample produce the same CDR3. V is TRBV7-2 and J is TRBJ2-3; TRBD2 matches 8 bases. The CDR3 has 16 amino acids. The germline gives CDR1 SGHTA, CDR2 FQGNSA. V lost 1 base, J lost 1 base, and 4 bases stayed unmatched. The CDR3 loop reads CASSLVGGGRTDTQYF. CDR3 nucleotides: TGTGCCAGCAGCTTAGTGGGCGGGGGGCGCACAGATACGCAGTATTTT.

The chain employs TRBV30 and TRBJ1-1; tentatively, D is TRBD1 (5 bases). Germline lookup yields CDR1 GTSNPN and CDR2 SVGIG (reference sequence). The CDR3 spans 13 residues. Trimming left V 4 bases short and J 6 bases short, with 15 bases between. CDR3 in amino acids: CAWKALGTAEAFF. The CDR3 DNA reads TGTGCCTGGAAGGCCCTCGGGACCGCTGAAGCTTTCTTT.

The chain employs TRBV5-6 and TRBJ1-6, with D unresolved. Trimming took 4 bases from V and 10 from J, leaving 15 bases between them. The CDR3 loop spans 14 amino acids. Germline V gene sequence: CDR1 SGHDT, CDR2 YYEEEE. CDR3 in amino acids: CASSVDGVGSPLHF. Here the CDR3 DNA reads TGTGCCAGCAGCGTTGACGGGGTTGGCTCACCCCTCCACTTT. Supplemented by reference TRBV5-6 and TRBJ1-6, the full variable domain reads DAGVTQSPTHLIKTRGQQVTLRCSPKSGHDTVSWYQQALGQGPQFIFQYYEEEERQRGNFPDRFSGHQFPNYSSELNVNALLLGDSALYLCASSVDGVGSPLHFGNGTRLTVT.